This T cell receptor (beta chain) appears in the sequencing data of a study of regulatory T cells in long-lasting Graves disease. Study-level findings and limits: Accuracy may have suffered from the small sample size. There was favoring of TRBV28, TRBJ1-2 and TRBJ2-5 in persistent disease.

This CDR3 spans 13 amino acids. Trimming stripped 5 bases from V and 4 bases from J, with 11 bases between. Germline CDR1 is SGHTA and CDR2 is FQGNSA. The TCR beta library used iRepertoire HTBI primers with Arm-PCR amplification of CDR3. The authors' processing: Taken together, the samples had 62 TRBV and approximately 13 TRBJ segments identified. TCRdb called the multiplex PCR reads again in MiXCR, with one record for every CDR3 protein. What appears here as the V and J calls and clone size reflects TCRdb's work, not the paper's. The sample consists of approximately 380,000 distinct CDR3 sequences, around 21% of them appearing once. As to time point: persistent/refractory GD, antithyroid drugs over 5 years with positive TRAb. The authors made the TCR library using RNA they extracted from PBMCs. This clonotype was observed at least ten times. Its antigen is not identified.

The chain joins TRBV7-2 to TRBJ1-2; no clear D. Sample: peripheral blood mononuclear cells (PBMCs), taken when the disease was refractory, from a patient treated with antithyroid drugs. The receptor comes from a female donor with Graves disease. The CDR3 nucleotides are TGTGCCAGCAGCACTGGACCGGGCTATGGCTACACCTTC. Protein sequence: CASSTGPGYGYTF.